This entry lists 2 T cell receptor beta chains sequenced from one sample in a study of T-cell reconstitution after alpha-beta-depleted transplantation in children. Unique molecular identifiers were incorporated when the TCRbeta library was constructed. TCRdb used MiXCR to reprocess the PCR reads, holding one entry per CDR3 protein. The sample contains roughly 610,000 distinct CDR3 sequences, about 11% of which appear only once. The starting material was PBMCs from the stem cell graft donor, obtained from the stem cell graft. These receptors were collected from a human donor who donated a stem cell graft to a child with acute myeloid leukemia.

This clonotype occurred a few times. The CDR3 region has the DNA TGTGCCAGCAGTTTAAGCAACGGTGAAAAACTGTTTTTT. Translation: CASSLSNGEKLFF. The rearrangement links TRBV27 to TRBJ1-4; no clear D. This CDR3 region has 13 residues. Trimming took off 2 bases at V and 7 bases at J, with 8 bases between the two ends. Germline V gene data show CDR1 as MNHEY and CDR2 as SMNVEV (reference sequence).

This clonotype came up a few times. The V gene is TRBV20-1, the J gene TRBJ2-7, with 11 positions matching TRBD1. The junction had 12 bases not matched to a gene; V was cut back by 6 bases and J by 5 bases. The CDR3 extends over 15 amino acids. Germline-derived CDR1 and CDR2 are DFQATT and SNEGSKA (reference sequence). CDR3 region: CSADPGQGVMNEQYF. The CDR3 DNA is TGCAGTGCCGACCCGGGACAGGGGGTGATGAACGAGCAGTACTTC.